This T cell receptor beta chain originates from a study of T-cell reconstitution after alpha-beta-depleted transplantation in children. Study observations and caveats: Reports say that about two months after transplant, the alpha-beta T cells came out of several hundred graft clones that had expanded. Newly produced T cells mostly accounted for T-cell counts and diversity one year post-transplant.

This clonotype has only a few counts. Its target is not known. Germline V gives CDR1 LGHNT, CDR2 FRNRAP. The CDR3 runs to 18 residues. V lost 7 bases, J lost 0 bases, and 24 bases lay in between. Construction of the TCRbeta library involved unique molecular identifiers. TCRdb called the PCR reads again in MiXCR, with one record for every CDR3 protein. The table lists hundreds of thousands of distinct CDR3 sequences, approximately 13% of them singletons. The chain links TRBV12-5 to TRBJ1-1; D may be TRBD1 (5 bases). This TCR was recovered from a male patient between 5 and 17 years old who had a stem cell transplant for acute myeloid leukemia, so the T cells may come from the graft donor. The sequences come from PBMCs, mostly from graft donor cells, collected 360 days after TCRalphabeta/CD19-depleted stem cell transplant. The CDR3 sequence is CASARMGGRGGLNTEAFF. In nucleotides, the CDR3 is TGTGCTAGTGCCCGCATGGGGGGACGAGGCGGATTGAACACTGAAGCTTTCTTT.